This is a list of T cell receptor beta chains from one sample in a study of identifying expanded T cells in peripheral blood. Data came from immunoSEQ multiplex PCR; TCRdb stores just in-frame clones and leaves some out. The data contain some 78,000 clones, around 83% of them seen just once; the ten biggest clones take up roughly a fifth. Input material: blood. The receptors come from a person aged 18 to 70 in good health. The CDR3 runs from the conserved cysteine through the conserved F or W. The order of the fields is D gene, V gene, J gene, clone size, CDR3 protein, CDR3 DNA. D genes are given only for firm matches. A clone size is listed for some rows: how often the clone was seen (once, few, many), or a class if it is expanded.

>-|TRBV4-1|TRBJ1-1|few
CASSHMGRGDTEAFF
TGCGCCAGCAGCCATATGGGCAGGGGAGACACTGAAGCTTTCTTT
>TRBD2|TRBV15|TRBJ2-5|-
CATKQGDSGSGEETQYF
TGTGCCACCAAGCAGGGAGATAGCGGGAGTGGTGAGGAGACCCAGTACTTC
>-|TRBV6-8|TRBJ1-1|-
CASSYPRWGTEAFF
TGTGCCAGCAGTTACCCTCGGTGGGGAACTGAAGCTTTCTTT
>-|TRBV6-5|TRBJ1-2|-
CASRTLGRDHYGYTF
TGTGCCAGCAGGACGTTGGGTCGCGACCACTATGGCTACACCTTC
>TRBD2|TRBV30|TRBJ2-1|once
CAWTPVGLAGYNEQFF
TGTGCCTGGACCCCGGTAGGACTAGCAGGTTACAATGAGCAGTTCTTC
>-|TRBV5-4|TRBJ2-2|-
CASSLDPLGLGGTGELFF
TGTGCCAGCAGCTTGGACCCGTTGGGACTGGGAGGTACCGGGGAGCTGTTTTTT
>-|TRBV19|TRBJ2-1|-
CASSIQNNEQFF
TGTGCCAGTAGTATACAGAACAATGAGCAGTTCTTC
>-|TRBV5-1|TRBJ2-7|-
CASSLVTGVPYEQYF
TGCGCCAGCAGCTTGGTTACGGGGGTCCCCTACGAGCAGTACTTC
>-|TRBV5-1|TRBJ1-1|-
CASSRGNTEAFF
TGCGCCAGCAGTCGGGGGAACACTGAAGCTTTCTTT
>TRBD2|TRBV5-6|TRBJ2-7|once
CASSLGGRAYEQYF
TGTGCCAGCAGCTTGGGCGGGAGGGCCTACGAGCAGTACTTC
>-|TRBV11-2|TRBJ2-1|many
CASSLYRTEESNEQFF
TGTGCCAGCAGCTTATATAGGACAGAGGAGTCCAATGAGCAGTTCTTC
>TRBD2|TRBV6-5|TRBJ2-7|-
CASSYWSAGGGYEQYF
TGTGCCAGCAGTTATTGGTCGGCGGGAGGGGGCTACGAGCAGTACTTC
>TRBD2|TRBV2|TRBJ2-7|few
CASSARTSYEQYF
TGTGCCAGCAGCGCTAGGACTAGCTACGAGCAGTACTTC
>-|TRBV27|TRBJ1-2|-
CASSLSMGNGYTF
TGTGCCAGCAGTTTAAGTATGGGGAACGGCTACACCTTC
>-|TRBV5-6|TRBJ2-7|-
CASSLSSYEQYF
TGTGCCAGCAGCTTGTCTAGCTACGAGCAGTACTTC
>-|TRBV21-1|TRBJ1-1|-
CASNLRADNTEAFF
TGTGCCAGCAACCTGAGGGCAGACAACACTGAAGCTTTCTTT
>TRBD1|TRBV7-8|TRBJ1-5|few
CASSWGQDQPQHF
TGTGCCAGCAGCTGGGGACAGGATCAGCCCCAGCATTTT
>TRBD2|TRBV18|TRBJ2-1|medium-sized
CASSNHRDAWREGLDEQFF
TGTGCCAGCTCAAATCACAGGGACGCTTGGCGGGAGGGCCTCGATGAGCAGTTCTTC
>-|TRBV10-3|TRBJ1-5|once
CAISNGTQNQPQHF
TGTGCCATCAGTAATGGGACACAGAATCAGCCCCAGCATTTT
>-|TRBV9|TRBJ2-1|once
CASSVENGVHNEQFF
TGTGCCAGCAGCGTAGAGAACGGCGTACACAATGAGCAGTTCTTC
>TRBD1|TRBV5-4|TRBJ2-1|-
CASSTDRGDEQFF
TGTGCCAGCAGTACGGACAGGGGCGATGAGCAGTTCTTC
>-|TRBV7-2|TRBJ1-4|-
CASSLKGASNEKLFF
TGTGCCAGCAGCTTAAAAGGGGCCTCTAATGAAAAACTGTTTTTT